This T cell receptor (beta chain) was sequenced for a study of beta chain features in type 1 diabetes. Findings and limits, study-wide: No resolution was reached here on whether HLA type influences TCRB rearrangement.

Trimming at V came to 5 bases and at J to 5 bases, leaving 6 bases not matched to a gene. The germline V gene encodes CDR1 LNHDA and CDR2 SQIVND (reference sequence). This CDR3 has 15 residues. The sequenced template was cDNA made from the entire isolated RNA. The data were produced by immunoSEQ multiplex PCR, yet TCRdb's version contains in-frame clones alone and is incomplete. The sample contains roughly 40,000 clones, 49% of which appear only once. About this clone itself: Antigen: not known.

Input material: central memory CD4+ T cells from blood. The clonotype comes from a woman aged 18-35 years in good health. J is TRBJ2-5 and V is TRBV19; TRBD2 aligns across 12 bases. The CDR3 region is CASSSGLAGSETQYF. The CDR3 nucleotides are TGTGCCAGTAGTTCGGGACTAGCGGGTTCGGAGACCCAGTACTTC.